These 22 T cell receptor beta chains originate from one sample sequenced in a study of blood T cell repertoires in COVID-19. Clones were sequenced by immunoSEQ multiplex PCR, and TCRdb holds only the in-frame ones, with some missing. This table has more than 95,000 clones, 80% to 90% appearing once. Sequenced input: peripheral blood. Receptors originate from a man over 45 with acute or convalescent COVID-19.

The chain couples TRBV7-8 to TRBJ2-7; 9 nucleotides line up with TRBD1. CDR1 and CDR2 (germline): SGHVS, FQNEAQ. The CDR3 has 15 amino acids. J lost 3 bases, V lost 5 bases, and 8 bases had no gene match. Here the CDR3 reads CASSPRDRADYEQYF. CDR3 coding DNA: TGTGCCAGCAGCCCCAGGGACAGGGCCGACTACGAGCAGTACTTC.

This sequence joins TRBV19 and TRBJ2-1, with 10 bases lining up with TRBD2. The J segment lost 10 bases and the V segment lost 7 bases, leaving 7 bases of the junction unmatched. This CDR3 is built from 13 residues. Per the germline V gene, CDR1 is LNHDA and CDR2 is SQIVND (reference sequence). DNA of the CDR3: TGTGCCAGTACTGGCCTAGCGGGAGAAGAGCAGTTCTTC. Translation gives CASTGLAGEEQFF.

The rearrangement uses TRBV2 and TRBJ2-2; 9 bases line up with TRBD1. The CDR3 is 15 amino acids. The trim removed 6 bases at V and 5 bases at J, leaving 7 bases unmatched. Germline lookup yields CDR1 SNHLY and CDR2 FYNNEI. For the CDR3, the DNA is TGTGCCAGCAGCCGGACCGGGACAGGGACCGGGGAGCTGTTTTTT. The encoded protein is CASSRTGTGTGELFF. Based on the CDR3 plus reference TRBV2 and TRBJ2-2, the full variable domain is EPEVTQTPSHQVTQMGQEVILRCVPISNHLYFYWYRQILGQKVEFLVSFYNNEISEKSEIFDDQFSVERPDGSNFTLKIRSTKLEDSAMYFCASSRTGTGTGELFFGEGSRLTVL.

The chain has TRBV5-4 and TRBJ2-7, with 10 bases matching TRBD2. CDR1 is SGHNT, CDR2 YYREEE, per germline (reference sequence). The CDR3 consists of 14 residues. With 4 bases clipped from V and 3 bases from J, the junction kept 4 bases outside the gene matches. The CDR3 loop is CASSIGLADYEQYF. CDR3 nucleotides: TGTGCCAGCAGCATAGGACTAGCGGACTACGAGCAGTACTTC.

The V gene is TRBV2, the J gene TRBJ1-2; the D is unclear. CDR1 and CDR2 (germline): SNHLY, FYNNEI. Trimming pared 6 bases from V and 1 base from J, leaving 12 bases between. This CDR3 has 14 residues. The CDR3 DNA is TGTGCCAGCAGAAAATTCGAGGTTAACTATGGCTACACCTTC. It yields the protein CASRKFEVNYGYTF. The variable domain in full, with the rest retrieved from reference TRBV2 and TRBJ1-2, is EPEVTQTPSHQVTQMGQEVILRCVPISNHLYFYWYRQILGQKVEFLVSFYNNEISEKSEIFDDQFSVERPDGSNFTLKIRSTKLEDSAMYFCASRKFEVNYGYTFGSGTRLTVV.

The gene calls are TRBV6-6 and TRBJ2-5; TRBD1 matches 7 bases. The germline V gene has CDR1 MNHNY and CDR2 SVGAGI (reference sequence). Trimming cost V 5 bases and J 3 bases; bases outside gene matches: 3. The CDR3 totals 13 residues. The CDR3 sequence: CASSKTGEETQYF. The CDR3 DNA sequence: TGTGCCAGCAGTAAAACAGGGGAAGAGACCCAGTACTTC.

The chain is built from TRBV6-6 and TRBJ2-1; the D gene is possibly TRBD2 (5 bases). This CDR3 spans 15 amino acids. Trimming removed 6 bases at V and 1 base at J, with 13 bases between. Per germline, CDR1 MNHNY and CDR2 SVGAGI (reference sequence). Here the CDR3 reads CASSHRGVSYNEQFF. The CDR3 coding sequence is TGTGCCAGCAGCCACCGGGGTGTTTCCTACAATGAGCAGTTCTTC.

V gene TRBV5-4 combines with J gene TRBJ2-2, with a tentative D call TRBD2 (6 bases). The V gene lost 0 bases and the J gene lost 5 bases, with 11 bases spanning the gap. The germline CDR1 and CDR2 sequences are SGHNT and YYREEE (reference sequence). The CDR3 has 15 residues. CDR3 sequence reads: CASSLEGAGTGELFF. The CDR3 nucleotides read TGTGCCAGCAGCTTGGAAGGGGCGGGGACCGGGGAGCTGTTTTTT.

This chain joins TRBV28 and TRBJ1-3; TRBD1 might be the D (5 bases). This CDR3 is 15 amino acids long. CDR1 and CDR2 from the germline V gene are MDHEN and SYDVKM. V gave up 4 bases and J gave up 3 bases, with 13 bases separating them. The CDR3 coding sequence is TGTGCCAGCAGTTGGGGCAGGGATTATGGAAACACCATATATTTT. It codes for CASSWGRDYGNTIYF.

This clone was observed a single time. DNA of the CDR3: TGTGCCAGCAGCCAAGAGGGAGGACAGGCCGCGGGCTACACCTTC. Protein product: CASSQEGGQAAGYTF. The genes are TRBV4-2 and TRBJ1-2, with 7 bases that match TRBD1. The CDR3 length is 15 residues. Germline V lookup: CDR1 LGHNA, CDR2 YNFKEQ. V was clipped by 0 bases and J by 8 bases; unmatched bases: 9.

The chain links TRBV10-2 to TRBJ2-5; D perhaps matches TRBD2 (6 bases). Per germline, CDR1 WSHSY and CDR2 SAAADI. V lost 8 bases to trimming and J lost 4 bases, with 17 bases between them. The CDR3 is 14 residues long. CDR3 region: CASGAYGGIETQYF. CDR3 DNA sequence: TGCGCCAGCGGTGCGTATGGCGGGATAGAGACCCAGTACTTC.

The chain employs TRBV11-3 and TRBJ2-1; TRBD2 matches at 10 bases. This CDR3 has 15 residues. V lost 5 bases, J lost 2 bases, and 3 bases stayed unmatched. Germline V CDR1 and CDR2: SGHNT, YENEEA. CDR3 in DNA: TGTGCCAGCAGCCCGGGACTAGCGACCTACAATGAGCAGTTCTTC. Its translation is CASSPGLATYNEQFF.

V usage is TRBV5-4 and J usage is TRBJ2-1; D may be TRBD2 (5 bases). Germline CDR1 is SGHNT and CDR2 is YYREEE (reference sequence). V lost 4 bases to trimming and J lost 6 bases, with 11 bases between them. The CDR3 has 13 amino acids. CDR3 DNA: TGTGCCAGCAGCCCCCCGGGGTTCAATGAGCAGTTCTTC. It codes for CASSPPGFNEQFF. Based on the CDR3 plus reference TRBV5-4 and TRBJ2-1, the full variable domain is ETGVTQSPTHLIKTRGQQVTLRCSSQSGHNTVSWYQQALGQGPQFIFQYYREEENGRGNFPPRFSGLQFPNYSSELNVNALELDDSALYLCASSPPGFNEQFFGPGTRLTVL.

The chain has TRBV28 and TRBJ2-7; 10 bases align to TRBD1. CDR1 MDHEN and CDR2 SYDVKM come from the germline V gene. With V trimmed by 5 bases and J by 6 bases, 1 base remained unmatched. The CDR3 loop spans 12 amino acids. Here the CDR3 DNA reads TGTGCCAGCAGTGGACAGGGGGGCGAGCAGTACTTC. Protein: CASSGQGGEQYF. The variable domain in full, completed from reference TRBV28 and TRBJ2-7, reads DVKVTQSSRYLVKRTGEKVFLECVQDMDHENMFWYRQDPGLGLRLIYFSYDVKMKEKGDIPEGYSVSREKKERFSLILESASTNQTSMYLCASSGQGGEQYFGPGTRLTVT.

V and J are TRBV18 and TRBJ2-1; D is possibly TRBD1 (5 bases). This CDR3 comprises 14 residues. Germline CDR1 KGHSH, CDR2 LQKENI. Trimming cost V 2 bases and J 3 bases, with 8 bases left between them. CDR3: CASSPMDNYNEQFF. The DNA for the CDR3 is TGTGCCAGCTCACCAATGGACAACTACAATGAGCAGTTCTTC.

The CDR3 is CASNRVGANVLTF. DNA for the CDR3: TGCGCCAGCAACAGGGTTGGGGCCAACGTCCTGACTTTC. The chain couples TRBV5-1 to TRBJ2-6; possible D gene TRBD1, 6 bases. The ends were cut back, 6 bases at V and 3 bases at J, with 7 bases in the middle. This CDR3 has 13 residues. CDR1 and CDR2 (germline): SGHRS, YFSETQ.

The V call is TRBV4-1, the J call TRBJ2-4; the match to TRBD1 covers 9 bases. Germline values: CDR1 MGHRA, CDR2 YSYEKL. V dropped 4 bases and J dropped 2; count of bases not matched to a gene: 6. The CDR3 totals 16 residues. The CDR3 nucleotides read TGCGCCAGCAGCCCAGGACAGGGGAAGTCCAAAAACATTCAGTACTTC. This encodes CASSPGQGKSKNIQYF.

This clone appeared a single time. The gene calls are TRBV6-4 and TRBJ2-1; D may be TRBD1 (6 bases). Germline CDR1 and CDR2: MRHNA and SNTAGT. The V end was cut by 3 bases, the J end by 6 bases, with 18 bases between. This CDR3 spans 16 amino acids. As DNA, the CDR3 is TGTGCCAGCAGTGAGGGGGCAGCGGCAGGGAGCAATGAGCAGTTCTTC. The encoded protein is CASSEGAAAGSNEQFF.

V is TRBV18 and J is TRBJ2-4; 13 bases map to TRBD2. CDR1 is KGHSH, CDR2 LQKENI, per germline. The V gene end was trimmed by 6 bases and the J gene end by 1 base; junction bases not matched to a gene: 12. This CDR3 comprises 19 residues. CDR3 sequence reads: CASSPGPGLAGLAKNIQYF. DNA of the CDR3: TGTGCCAGCTCTCCTGGTCCGGGACTAGCGGGATTGGCCAAAAACATTCAGTACTTC.

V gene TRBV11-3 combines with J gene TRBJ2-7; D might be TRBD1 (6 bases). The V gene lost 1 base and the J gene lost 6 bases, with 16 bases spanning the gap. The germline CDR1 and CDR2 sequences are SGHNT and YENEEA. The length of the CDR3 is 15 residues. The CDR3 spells CASSLVGQGTGEQYF. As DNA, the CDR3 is TGTGCCAGCAGCTTAGTTGGTCAGGGGACCGGCGAGCAGTACTTC.

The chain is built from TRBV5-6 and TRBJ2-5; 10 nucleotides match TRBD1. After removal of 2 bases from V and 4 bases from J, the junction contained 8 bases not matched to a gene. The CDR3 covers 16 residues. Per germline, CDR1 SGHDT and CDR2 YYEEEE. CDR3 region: CASSLRQGAFGETQYF. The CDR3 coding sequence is TGTGCCAGCAGCTTACGACAGGGGGCCTTCGGAGAGACCCAGTACTTC.

In DNA, the CDR3 is TGTGCCAGCTCACCAAAGGACAGGGGGCCAGGGACCCAGTACTTC. It is translated as CASSPKDRGPGTQYF. The gene calls are TRBV18 and TRBJ2-5; TRBD1 matches at 11 bases. With V trimmed by 2 bases and J by 7 bases, 6 bases remained unmatched. Germline V gives CDR1 KGHSH, CDR2 LQKENI. This CDR3 contains 15 residues.